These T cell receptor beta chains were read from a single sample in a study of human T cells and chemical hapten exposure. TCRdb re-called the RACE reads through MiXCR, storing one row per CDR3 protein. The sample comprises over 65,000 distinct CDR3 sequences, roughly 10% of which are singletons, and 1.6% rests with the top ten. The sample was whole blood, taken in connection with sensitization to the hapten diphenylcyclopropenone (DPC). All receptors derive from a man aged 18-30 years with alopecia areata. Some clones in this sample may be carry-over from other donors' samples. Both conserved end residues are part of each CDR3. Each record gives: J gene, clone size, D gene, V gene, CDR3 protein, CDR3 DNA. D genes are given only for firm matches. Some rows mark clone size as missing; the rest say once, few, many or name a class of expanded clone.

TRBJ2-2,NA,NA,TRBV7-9,CASIGWTANTGELFF,TGTGCCAGCATTGGTTGGACAGCCAACACCGGGGAGCTGTTTTTT
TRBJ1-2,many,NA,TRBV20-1,CSARASRAGRGYTF,TGCAGTGCTAGAGCTTCTAGGGCCGGGCGTGGCTACACCTTC
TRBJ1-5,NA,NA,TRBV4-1,CASSPHRGNQPQHF,TGCGCCAGCAGCCCCCACAGGGGCAATCAGCCCCAGCATTTT
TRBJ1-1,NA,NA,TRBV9,CASSVGTNTEAFF,TGTGCCAGCAGCGTAGGGACCAACACTGAAGCTTTCTTT
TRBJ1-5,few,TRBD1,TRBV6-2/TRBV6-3,CASSYVRGQGNQPQHF,TGTGCCAGCAGTTACGTTAGGGGACAGGGTAATCAGCCCCAGCATTTT
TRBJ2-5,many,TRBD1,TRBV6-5,CASSYFSTGVGETQYF,TGTGCCAGCAGTTATTTTTCGACAGGGGTAGGGGAGACCCAGTACTTC
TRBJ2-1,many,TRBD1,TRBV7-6,CASSEDRGSYNEQFF,TGTGCCAGCAGCGAGGACAGGGGAAGCTACAATGAGCAGTTCTTC
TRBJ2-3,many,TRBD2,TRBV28,CASSYSGGLTDTQYF,TGTGCCAGCAGTTATAGCGGGGGGCTCACAGATACGCAGTATTTT
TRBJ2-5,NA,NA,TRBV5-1,CASYRDHEETQYF,TGCGCCAGCTACCGGGACCATGAAGAGACCCAGTACTTC
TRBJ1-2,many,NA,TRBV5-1,CASSPGLRTVYTF,TGCGCCAGCAGCCCGGGACTTCGGACGGTATACACCTTC
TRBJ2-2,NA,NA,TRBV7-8,CASSVPASLGIGELFF,TGTGCCAGCAGCGTGCCAGCCTCTCTAGGGATCGGGGAGCTGTTTTTT
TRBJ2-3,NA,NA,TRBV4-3,CASSQDPWGGSTDTQYF,TGCGCCAGCAGCCAAGATCCCTGGGGAGGTAGCACAGATACGCAGTATTTT
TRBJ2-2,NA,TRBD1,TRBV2,CASSVRGRDTGELFF,TGTGCCAGCAGTGTGAGGGGGCGCGACACCGGGGAGCTGTTTTTT
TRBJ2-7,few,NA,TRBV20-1,CSADSRQTYEQYF,TGCAGTGCTGACTCGAGACAAACCTACGAGCAGTACTTC
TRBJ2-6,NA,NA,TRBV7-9,CASSLTVGFSGANVLTF,TGTGCCAGCAGCTTAACGGTGGGGTTCTCTGGGGCCAACGTCCTGACTTTC
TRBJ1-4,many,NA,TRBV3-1,CASSLTEGNEKLFF,TGTGCCAGCAGCCTGACAGAGGGTAATGAAAAACTGTTTTTT
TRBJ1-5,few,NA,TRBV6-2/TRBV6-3,CASRAGHANQPQHF,TGTGCCAGCAGGGCTGGACATGCTAATCAGCCCCAGCATTTT
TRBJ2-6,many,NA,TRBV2,CASSEGDSGANVLTF,TGTGCCAGCAGCGAGGGGGACTCTGGGGCCAACGTCCTGACTTTC
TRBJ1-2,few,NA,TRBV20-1,CSARVGRSGGYTF,TGCAGTGCTAGAGTGGGCAGGTCGGGCGGCTACACCTTC
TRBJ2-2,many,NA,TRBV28,CASSLTGGRRNTGELFF,TGTGCCAGCAGCCTCACCGGGGGACGCCGGAACACCGGGGAGCTGTTTTTT
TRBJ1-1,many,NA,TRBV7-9,CASSLFSNTGNTEAFF,TGTGCCAGCAGCTTATTTTCGAACACAGGGAATACTGAAGCTTTCTTT
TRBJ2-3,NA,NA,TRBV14,CASSQERGYTDTQYF,TGTGCCAGCAGCCAAGAGAGAGGGTACACAGATACGCAGTATTTT
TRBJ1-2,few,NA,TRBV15,CATSRNGQWYGYTF,TGTGCCACCAGCAGGAACGGTCAGTGGTATGGCTACACCTTC
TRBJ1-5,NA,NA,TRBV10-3,CAISEEQVRGPQHF,TGTGCCATCAGTGAGGAACAGGTCCGTGGGCCCCAGCATTTT
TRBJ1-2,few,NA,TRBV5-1,CASSQDANYGYTF,TGCGCCAGCAGCCAGGACGCTAACTATGGCTACACCTTC
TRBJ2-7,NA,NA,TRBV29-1,CGVGRGPSYEQYF,TGCGGCGTTGGCAGGGGCCCATCCTACGAGCAGTACTTC
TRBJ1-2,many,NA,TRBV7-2,CASSSVHQAYGYTF,TGTGCCAGCAGCTCCGTCCACCAGGCTTATGGCTACACCTTC
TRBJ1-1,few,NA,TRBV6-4,CASRKTGGYTEAFF,TGTGCCAGCAGAAAGACAGGAGGGTACACTGAAGCTTTCTTT
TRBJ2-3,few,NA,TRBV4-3,CASSWDTQYF,TGCGCCAGCAGCTGGGATACGCAGTATTTT
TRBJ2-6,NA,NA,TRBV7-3,CASSWYGTIYSGANVLTF,TGTGCCAGCAGCTGGTACGGGACAATCTACTCTGGGGCCAACGTCCTGACTTTC
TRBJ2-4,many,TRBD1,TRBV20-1,CSAFRDSNIQYF,TGCAGTGCCTTTAGGGACAGTAACATTCAGTACTTC
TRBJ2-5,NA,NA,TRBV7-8,CASSLSPRTGYQETQYF,TGTGCCAGCAGCCTCTCGCCCCGTACAGGTTACCAAGAGACCCAGTACTTC
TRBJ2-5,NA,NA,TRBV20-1,CSARVVREETQYF,TGCAGTGCTAGAGTTGTCAGGGAAGAGACCCAGTACTTC
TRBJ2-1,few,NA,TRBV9,CASSVEGNEQFF,TGTGCCAGCAGCGTAGAGGGCAATGAGCAGTTCTTC
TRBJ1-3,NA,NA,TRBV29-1,CSVAESGNTIYF,TGCAGCGTTGCGGAGTCTGGAAACACCATATATTTT
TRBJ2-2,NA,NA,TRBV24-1,CATLEPHTGELFF,TGTGCCACCCTTGAACCTCACACCGGGGAGCTGTTTTTT
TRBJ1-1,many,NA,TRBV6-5,CASQGPRNTEAFF,TGTGCCAGCCAGGGACCGAGGAACACTGAAGCTTTCTTT
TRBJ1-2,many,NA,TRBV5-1,CASSLAGDGYTF,TGCGCCAGCAGCTTGGCCGGGGACGGCTACACCTTC
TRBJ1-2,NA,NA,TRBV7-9,CASSLQPARWDGYTF,TGTGCCAGCAGCTTACAGCCGGCACGGTGGGATGGCTACACCTTC